This T cell receptor beta chain appears in the sequencing data of a study of blood T cell repertoires in COVID-19. TCRdb keeps only in-frame clones here, not all; method: immunoSEQ multiplex PCR. Of 110,000 to 150,000 clones in the sample, approximately 84% are singletons; the top ten hold 35% to 45%. The sequenced material came from peripheral blood. The sequence was obtained from a human donor in a cohort sampled during active COVID-19.

CDR3 nucleotides: TGTGCCAGCAGCTTACAGGCGGGAAACACTGAAGCTTTCTTT. As protein: CASSLQAGNTEAFF. V is TRBV7-2 and J is TRBJ1-1; the D is unclear. Germline CDR1 SGHTA, CDR2 FQGNSA. V was cut by 2 bases and J by 2 bases, with 9 bases left in between. The CDR3 covers 14 residues.